The 3 T cell receptor beta chains presented below share a single source sample, sequenced in a study of T cell responses to AZD1222 COVID-19 vaccine. Generated by immunoSEQ multiplex PCR, the TCRdb table keeps only in-frame clones and is missing some. The sample has about 140,000 clones, approximately 92% seen once. The source was peripheral blood, collected 28 days after the second AZD1222 dose. All receptors come from an adult who received the AZD1222 COVID-19 vaccine.

In this sample, this clone turned up once. Germline is not matched at one junction end, which may reflect a read error. V and J are TRBV28 and TRBJ1-6; a possible D gene is TRBD1 (6 bases). The CDR3 runs to 15 residues. In germline, CDR1 is MDHEN, CDR2 SYDVKM. As DNA, the CDR3 is TGTACCAGCAGTACAGGGTTCTTAGGAAGTTCACCCCTCCACTTT. Protein product: CTSSTGFLGSSPLHF.

CDR3 DNA sequence: TGTGCCAGCAGCCAAGGAGGTGGCAGGGAGAGCTATGGCTACACCTTC. This sequence encodes CASSQGGGRESYGYTF. This chain links TRBV3-1 (or the pseudogene TRBV3-2) with TRBJ1-2; the D gene is possibly TRBD1 (5 bases). The length of the CDR3 is 16 residues. From germline, CDR1 is LGHDT and CDR2 YNNKEL (reference sequence). Trimming cost V 1 base and J 4 bases, with 16 bases left between them.

The chain is built from TRBV19 and TRBJ1-5; possible D gene TRBD1, 6 bases. The ends were cut back, 3 bases at V and 3 bases at J, with 21 bases in the middle. The CDR3 length is 18 residues. Germline V gene sequence: CDR1 LNHDA, CDR2 SQIVND (reference sequence). The CDR3 loop is CASSMQGKYGPFNQPQHF. The CDR3 DNA sequence: TGTGCCAGTAGTATGCAGGGGAAATACGGTCCGTTCAATCAGCCCCAGCATTTT.